This T cell receptor (beta chain) was sequenced during a study of siplizumab effects on memory and regulatory T cells. Study-wide results and caveats: Mappable alloreactive CD4+ clones averaged about 74% Treg-derived with siplizumab versus 26.9% in controls.

Worth noting for this clone: The target antigen is unknown.

CDR3 size: 12 residues. CDR1 and CDR2 (germline): SQVTM, ANQGSEA. The V gene lost 6 bases and the J gene lost 4 bases, with 9 bases spanning the gap. Clones were sequenced by immunoSEQ multiplex PCR, and TCRdb holds only the in-frame ones, with some missing. The sample carries 85,000 to 95,000 clones, nearly 95% recorded once. The J gene is TRBJ1-4, the V gene TRBV29-1, with D uncertain. This clonotype originated in a human donor in good health. The sequencing input was non-Treg CD4+ T cells sorted from blood. The CDR3 nucleotides are TGCAGCGTGCGAGGGAGTAATGAAAAACTGTTTTTT. This sequence encodes CSVRGSNEKLFF.